These T cell receptor beta chains were read from a single sample in a study of beta chain features in type 1 diabetes. Data came from immunoSEQ multiplex PCR; TCRdb stores just in-frame clones and leaves some out. The sample comprises about 340,000 clones, less than 15% of which are singletons, and 0.015% rests with the top ten. The specimen was naive CD4+ T cells from blood. The receptors shown here come from a woman aged 18 to 35 with type 1 diabetes. The CDR3 runs from the conserved cysteine through the conserved F or W. A D gene is named only where the DNA matches it firmly. The size of a clone is reported for some rows only, either as once, few or many, or as a class for expanded clones.

V	length	J	D	size	CDR3	DNA
TRBV11-2	14	TRBJ2-5	NA	NA	CASSLDRGAETQYF	TGTGCCAGCAGCTTAGATCGGGGGGCCGAGACCCAGTACTTC
TRBV11-2	17	TRBJ2-3	NA	NA	CASSWSGSARGTDTQYF	TGTGCCAGCAGCTGGTCGGGTAGCGCAAGGGGCACAGATACGCAGTATTTT
TRBV5-4	13	TRBJ2-7	TRBD1	NA	CASSVIQGAQASF	TGTGCCAGCAGCGTCATACAGGGGGCGCAAGCCTCCTTC
TRBV6-5	14	TRBJ2-5	NA	few	CASKSELAQETQYF	TGTGCCAGCAAATCAGAGTTAGCCCAAGAGACCCAGTACTTC
TRBV29-1	14	TRBJ1-5	NA	NA	CSVSGASEDQPQHF	TGCAGCGTTTCAGGGGCCTCCGAGGATCAGCCCCAGCATTTT
TRBV7-9	16	TRBJ1-2	NA	NA	CASSLEGHPPGGGYTF	TGTGCCAGCAGCTTAGAGGGGCATCCCCCTGGTGGGGGCTACACCTTC
TRBV2	14	TRBJ2-2	TRBD1	few	CASKEEGAGGELFF	TGTGCCAGCAAGGAAGAGGGGGCTGGCGGGGAGCTGTTTTTT
TRBV14	16	TRBJ2-7	TRBD1	few	CASSQDPGQGSYEQYF	TGTGCCAGCAGCCAAGACCCCGGACAGGGAAGCTACGAGCAGTACTTC
TRBV27	15	TRBJ2-7	NA	few	CASSLSRQGRDEQYF	TGTGCCAGCAGTTTAAGCCGACAGGGGAGGGACGAGCAGTACTTC
TRBV7-3	15	TRBJ2-2	TRBD2	NA	CASSLTAGSGGELFF	TGTGCCAGCAGCTTAACAGCGGGATCCGGCGGGGAGCTGTTTTTT
TRBV28	14	TRBJ2-1	NA	few	CASGNPVTYNEQFF	TGTGCCAGCGGCAATCCAGTAACCTACAATGAGCAGTTCTTC
TRBV6-1	13	TRBJ2-1	TRBD2	NA	CASSPSGLDEQFF	TGTGCCAGCAGTCCTAGCGGGCTGGATGAGCAGTTCTTC
TRBV15	15	TRBJ2-5	TRBD1	few	CATSRALGQLETQYF	TGTGCCACCAGCAGAGCCCTGGGACAGCTGGAGACCCAGTACTTC
TRBV7-2	17	TRBJ2-3	TRBD2	NA	CASSLGLAGGGTDTQYF	TGTGCCAGCAGCCTGGGACTAGCGGGAGGGGGCACAGATACGCAGTATTTT
TRBV28	15	TRBJ1-2	TRBD1	few	CASSPHRQGPYGYTF	TGTGCCAGCAGTCCACATCGACAGGGACCCTATGGCTACACCTTC
TRBV2	14	TRBJ2-7	TRBD2	few	CASLLGEGGREQYF	TGTGCCAGCCTCTTAGGGGAGGGAGGACGAGAGCAGTACTTC
TRBV28	14	TRBJ2-3	NA	NA	CASSSAVGTDTQYF	TGTGCCAGCAGTTCGGCGGTTGGCACAGATACGCAGTATTTT
TRBV5-1	15	TRBJ2-1	TRBD2	NA	CASSLALGRGGEQFF	TGCGCCAGCAGCTTGGCCCTTGGACGGGGGGGTGAGCAGTTCTTC